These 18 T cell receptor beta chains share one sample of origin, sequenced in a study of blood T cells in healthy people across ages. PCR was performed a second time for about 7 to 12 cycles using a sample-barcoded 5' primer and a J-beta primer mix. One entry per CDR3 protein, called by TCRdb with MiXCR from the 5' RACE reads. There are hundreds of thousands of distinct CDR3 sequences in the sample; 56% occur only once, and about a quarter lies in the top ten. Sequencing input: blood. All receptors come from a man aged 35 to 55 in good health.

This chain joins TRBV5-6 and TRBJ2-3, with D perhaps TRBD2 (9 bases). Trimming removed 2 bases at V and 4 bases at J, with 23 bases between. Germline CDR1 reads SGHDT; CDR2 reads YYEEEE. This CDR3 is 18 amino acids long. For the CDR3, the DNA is TGTGCCAGCAGCTTCTACACAGGGGGACTAGCATGGGCAGATACGCAGTATTTT. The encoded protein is CASSFYTGGLAWADTQYF.

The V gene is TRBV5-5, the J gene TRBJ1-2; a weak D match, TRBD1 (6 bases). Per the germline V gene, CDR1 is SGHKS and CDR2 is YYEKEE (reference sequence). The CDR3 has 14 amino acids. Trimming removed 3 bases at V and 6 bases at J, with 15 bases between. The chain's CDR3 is CASSWEQGSNGYTF. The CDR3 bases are TGTGCCAGCAGCTGGGAACAGGGTTCCAATGGCTACACCTTC.

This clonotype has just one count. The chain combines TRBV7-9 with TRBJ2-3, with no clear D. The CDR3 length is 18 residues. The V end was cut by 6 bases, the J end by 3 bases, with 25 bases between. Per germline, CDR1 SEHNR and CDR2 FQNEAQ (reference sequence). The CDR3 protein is CASRTDPFVPLGTDTQYF. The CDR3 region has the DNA TGTGCCAGCAGAACAGACCCGTTTGTCCCCCTTGGGACAGATACGCAGTATTTT.

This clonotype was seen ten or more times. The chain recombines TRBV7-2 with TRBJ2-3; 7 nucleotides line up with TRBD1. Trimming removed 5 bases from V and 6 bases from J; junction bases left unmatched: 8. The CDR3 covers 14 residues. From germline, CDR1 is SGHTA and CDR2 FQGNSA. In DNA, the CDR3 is TGTGCCAGCAGCCCACCGACAGGGCCGGATACGCAGTATTTT. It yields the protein CASSPPTGPDTQYF. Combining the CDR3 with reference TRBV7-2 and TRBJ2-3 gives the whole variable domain GAGVSQSPSNKVTEKGKDVELRCDPISGHTALYWYRQSLGQGLEFLIYFQGNSAPDKSGLPSDRFSAERTGGSVSTLTIQRTQQEDSAVYLCASSPPTGPDTQYFGPGTRLTVL.

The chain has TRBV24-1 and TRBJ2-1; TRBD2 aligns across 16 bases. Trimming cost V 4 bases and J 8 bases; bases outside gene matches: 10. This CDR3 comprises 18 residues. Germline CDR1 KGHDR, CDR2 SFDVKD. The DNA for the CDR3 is TGTGCCACCAGTGACCCCGGGACTAGCGGGAGGGCCTTTGATGAGCAGTTCTTC. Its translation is CATSDPGTSGRAFDEQFF.

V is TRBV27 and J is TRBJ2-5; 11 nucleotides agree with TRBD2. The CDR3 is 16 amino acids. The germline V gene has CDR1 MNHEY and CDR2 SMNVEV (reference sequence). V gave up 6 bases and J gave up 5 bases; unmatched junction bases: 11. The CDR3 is CASSELAGEEGETQYF. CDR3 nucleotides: TGTGCCAGCAGCGAACTAGCGGGGGAGGAGGGGGAGACCCAGTACTTC.

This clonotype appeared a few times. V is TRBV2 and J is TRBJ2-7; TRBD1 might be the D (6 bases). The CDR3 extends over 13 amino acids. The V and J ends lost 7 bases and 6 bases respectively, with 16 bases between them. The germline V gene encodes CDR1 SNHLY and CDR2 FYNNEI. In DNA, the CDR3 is TGTGCCAGCACCCGGACAGAAGTGGGCGAGCAGTACTTC. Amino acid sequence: CASTRTEVGEQYF.

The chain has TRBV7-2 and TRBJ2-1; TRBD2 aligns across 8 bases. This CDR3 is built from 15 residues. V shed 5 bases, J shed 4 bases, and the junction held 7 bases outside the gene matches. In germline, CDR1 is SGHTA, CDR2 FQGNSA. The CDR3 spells CASSPTSVLYNEQFF. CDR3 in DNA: TGTGCCAGCAGCCCGACTAGCGTCCTTTACAATGAGCAGTTCTTC. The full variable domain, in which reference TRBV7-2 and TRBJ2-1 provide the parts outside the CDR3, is GAGVSQSPSNKVTEKGKDVELRCDPISGHTALYWYRQSLGQGLEFLIYFQGNSAPDKSGLPSDRFSAERTGGSVSTLTIQRTQQEDSAVYLCASSPTSVLYNEQFFGPGTRLTVL.

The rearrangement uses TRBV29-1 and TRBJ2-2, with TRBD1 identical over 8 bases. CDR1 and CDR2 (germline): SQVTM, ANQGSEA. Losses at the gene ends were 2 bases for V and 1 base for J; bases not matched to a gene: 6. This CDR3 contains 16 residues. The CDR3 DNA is TGCAGCGTTGAATTTGCAGGGACAGGGAACACCGGGGAGCTGTTTTTT. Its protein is CSVEFAGTGNTGELFF.

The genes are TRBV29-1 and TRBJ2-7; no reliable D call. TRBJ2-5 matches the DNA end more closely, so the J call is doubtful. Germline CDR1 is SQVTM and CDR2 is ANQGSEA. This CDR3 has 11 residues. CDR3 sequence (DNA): TGCGGCGGTGAATACGGGGAGACCCAGTACTTC. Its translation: CGGEYGETQYF.

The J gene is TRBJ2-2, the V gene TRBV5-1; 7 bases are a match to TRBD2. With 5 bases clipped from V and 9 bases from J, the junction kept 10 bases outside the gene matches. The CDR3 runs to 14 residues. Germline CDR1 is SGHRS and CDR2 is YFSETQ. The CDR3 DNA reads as TGCGCCAGCAGTCCGGGAGGAGAAGGGAGGGAGCTGTTTTTT. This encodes CASSPGGEGRELFF.

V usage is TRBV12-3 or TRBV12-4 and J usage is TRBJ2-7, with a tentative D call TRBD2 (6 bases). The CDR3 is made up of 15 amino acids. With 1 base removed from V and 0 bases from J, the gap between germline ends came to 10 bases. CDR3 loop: CASSLVGSSSYEQYF. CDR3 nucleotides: TGTGCCAGCAGTTTAGTCGGGAGTAGCTCCTACGAGCAGTACTTC.

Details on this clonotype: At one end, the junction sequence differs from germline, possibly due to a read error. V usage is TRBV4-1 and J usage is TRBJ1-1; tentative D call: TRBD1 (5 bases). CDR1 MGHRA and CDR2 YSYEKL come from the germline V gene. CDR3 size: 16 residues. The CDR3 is CASSQWDGSMNTEAFF. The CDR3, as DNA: TGCGCCAGCAGCCAATGGGACGGTTCCATGAACACCGAAGCTTTCTTT.

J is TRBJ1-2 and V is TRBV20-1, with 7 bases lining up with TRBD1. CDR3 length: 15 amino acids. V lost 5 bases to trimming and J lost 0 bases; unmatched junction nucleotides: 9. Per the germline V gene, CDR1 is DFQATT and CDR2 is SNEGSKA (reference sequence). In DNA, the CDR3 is TGCAGTGCTCCCGGGCCAGGGGGAGCTAACTATGGCTACACCTTC. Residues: CSAPGPGGANYGYTF.

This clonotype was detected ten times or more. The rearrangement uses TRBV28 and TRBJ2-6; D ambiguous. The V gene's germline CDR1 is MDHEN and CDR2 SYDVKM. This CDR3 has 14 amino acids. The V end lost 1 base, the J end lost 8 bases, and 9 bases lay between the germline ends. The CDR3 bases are TGTGCCAGCAGTTTATTTTCTTGGTCCAACGTCCTGACTTTC. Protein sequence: CASSLFSWSNVLTF.

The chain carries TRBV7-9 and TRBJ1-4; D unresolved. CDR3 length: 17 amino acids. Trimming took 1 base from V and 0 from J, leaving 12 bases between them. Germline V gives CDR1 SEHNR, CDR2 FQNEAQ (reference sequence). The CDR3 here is CASSLGFNLATNEKLFF. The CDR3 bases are TGTGCCAGCAGCTTAGGCTTCAACTTGGCAACTAATGAAAAACTGTTTTTT.

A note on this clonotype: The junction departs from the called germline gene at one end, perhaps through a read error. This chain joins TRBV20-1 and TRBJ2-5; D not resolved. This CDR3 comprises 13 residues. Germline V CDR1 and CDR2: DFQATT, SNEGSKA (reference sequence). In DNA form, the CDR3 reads TGCAGTGCAAGCCCATCTTACCAAGAGACCCGGTACTTC. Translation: CSASPSYQETRYF.

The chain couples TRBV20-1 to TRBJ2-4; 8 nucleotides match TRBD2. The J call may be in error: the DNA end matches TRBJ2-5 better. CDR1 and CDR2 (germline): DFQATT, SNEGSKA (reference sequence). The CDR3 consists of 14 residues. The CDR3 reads CSAGRGGPRETQYF. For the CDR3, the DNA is TGCAGTGCTGGACGGGGGGGGCCACGGGAGACCCAGTACTTC.